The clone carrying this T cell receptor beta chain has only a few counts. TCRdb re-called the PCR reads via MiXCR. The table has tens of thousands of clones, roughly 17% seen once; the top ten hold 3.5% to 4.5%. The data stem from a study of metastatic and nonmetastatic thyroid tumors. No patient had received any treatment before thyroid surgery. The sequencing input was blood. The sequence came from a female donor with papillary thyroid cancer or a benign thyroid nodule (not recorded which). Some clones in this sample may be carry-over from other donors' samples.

In nucleotides, the CDR3 is TGTGCCAGCAGCTTGTATGCAACTAATGAAAAACTGTTTTTT. This gives the protein CASSLYATNEKLFF. The rearrangement joins TRBV5-4 to TRBJ1-4; D uncertain. The CDR3 loop spans 14 amino acids. V shed 1 base and J shed 0 bases, with 4 bases lying between them. Germline CDR1 SGHNT, CDR2 YYREEE (reference sequence). The full variable domain, in which reference TRBV5-4 and TRBJ1-4 provide the parts outside the CDR3, is ETGVTQSPTHLIKTRGQQVTLRCSSQSGHNTVSWYQQALGQGPQFIFQYYREEENGRGNFPPRFSGLQFPNYSSELNVNALELDDSALYLCASSLYATNEKLFFGSGTQLSVL.